This T cell receptor beta chain was captured by sequencing in a study of vaccination and CD4 T cells after COVID-19. At the level of the study: Recovered-phase convalescent patients showed SARS-CoV-2 positivity by nasal swab PCR; several were mild, one severe. A CEFX pool, an HIV-1 Nef pool, or no peptide went to control cultures. Recovered patients in the cohort numbered six men and four women, two of them Hispanic. The study's findings and limits: No early post-infection timepoints were studied, and convalescent patients studied were relatively few.

Cultured CD4+ T cells had their DNA profiled by the Oncomine TCR Beta short-read assay. TCRdb redid the calling of the PCR reads with MiXCR, one entry per CDR3 protein. Found here are roughly 18,000 distinct CDR3 sequences, about 54% of them singletons; the top ten hold around 15%. Treatment described: roughly 11-day PBMC culture with coronavirus spike peptide pools or control peptides (ViraFEST assay). Germline V gene lookup returns CDR1 KGHDR and CDR2 SFDVKD. The ends were cut back, 5 bases at V and 7 bases at J, with 17 bases in the middle. This CDR3 has 15 residues. In its sample, this clonotype was seen a few times. Antigen: not known.

Specimen: CD4+ T cells from blood, cultured in vitro. J is TRBJ1-5 and V is TRBV24-1; weak D call: TRBD1 (6 bases). This receptor was identified in a human donor who had recovered from COVID-19. DNA of the CDR3: TGTGCCACCAGTGGGGGCAGGGGATCCGAACAGCCCCAGCATTTT. Its translation: CATSGGRGSEQPQHF.